These T cell receptor beta chains were read from a single sample in a study of shared clonotypes between healthy human individuals. Measured with immunoSEQ multiplex PCR; TCRdb has only the in-frame clones, and not every one. Altogether around 430,000 clones are present, 79% being singletons, with the ten largest covering approximately 13%. Sequencing was performed on PBMCs. The source is a woman in her 40s in good health. Some clones in this sample may be carry-over from other donors' samples. Both conserved end residues are part of each CDR3. The order of the fields is J gene, V gene, CDR3 protein.

j_call: TRBJ2-7; v_call: TRBV5-1; cdr3_aa: CASSPTVLAGDYEQYF
j_call: TRBJ2-1; v_call: TRBV10-3; cdr3_aa: CAISEVAGLGQFF
j_call: TRBJ2-2; v_call: TRBV11-2; cdr3_aa: CASSLGAWRGDNTGELFF
j_call: TRBJ2-7; v_call: TRBV6-5; cdr3_aa: CASRSTGGERHEQYF
j_call: TRBJ2-6; v_call: TRBV7-2; cdr3_aa: CASSLSLFGLSGANVLTF
j_call: TRBJ2-5; v_call: TRBV19; cdr3_aa: CASSIDLRGGETQYF
j_call: TRBJ2-2; v_call: TRBV14; cdr3_aa: CASSRTLIGTGELFF
j_call: TRBJ2-1; v_call: TRBV2; cdr3_aa: CASSEELRPREGRDEQFF
j_call: TRBJ2-5; v_call: TRBV4-2; cdr3_aa: CASSQDEYARRETQYF
j_call: TRBJ2-4; v_call: TRBV28; cdr3_aa: CASSPGGVTKNIQYF
j_call: TRBJ1-4; v_call: TRBV4-2; cdr3_aa: CASSQAGGDEKLFF
j_call: TRBJ1-4; v_call: TRBV19; cdr3_aa: CASSDRHSATNEKLFF
j_call: TRBJ2-2; v_call: TRBV30; cdr3_aa: CAWRYSGTGGELFF
j_call: TRBJ2-3; v_call: TRBV4-3; cdr3_aa: CASSQDLADTQYF
j_call: TRBJ1-2; v_call: TRBV11-3; cdr3_aa: CASSLVEATSYGYTF
j_call: TRBJ1-2; v_call: TRBV7-8; cdr3_aa: CASSGGPQGIQGYTF
j_call: TRBJ1-6; v_call: TRBV30; cdr3_aa: CAWSVPGGNSPLHF
j_call: NA; v_call: TRBV2; cdr3_aa: CASAFGALYEQYF
j_call: TRBJ2-7; v_call: TRBV4-1; cdr3_aa: CASSRQVAYEQYF
j_call: TRBJ2-7; v_call: TRBV27; cdr3_aa: CASGDSTLVGEQYF
j_call: TRBJ2-3; v_call: TRBV7-3; cdr3_aa: CASSASVRPGDTQYF
j_call: TRBJ2-1; v_call: TRBV28; cdr3_aa: CASSAQGFSYNEQFF
j_call: TRBJ1-2; v_call: TRBV5-8; cdr3_aa: CASSLRTWTGGESYGYTF